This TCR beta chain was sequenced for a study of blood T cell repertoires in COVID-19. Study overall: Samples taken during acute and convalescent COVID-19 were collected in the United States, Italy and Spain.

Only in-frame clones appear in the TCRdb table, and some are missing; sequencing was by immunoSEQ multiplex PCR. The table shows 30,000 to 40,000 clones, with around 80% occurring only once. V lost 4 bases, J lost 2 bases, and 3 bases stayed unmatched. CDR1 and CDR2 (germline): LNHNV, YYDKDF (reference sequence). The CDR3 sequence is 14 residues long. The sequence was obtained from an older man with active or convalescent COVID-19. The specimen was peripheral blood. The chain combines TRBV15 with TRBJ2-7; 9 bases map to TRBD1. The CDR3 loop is CATSMRTGAYEQYF. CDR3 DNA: TGTGCCACCAGCATGAGGACAGGGGCCTACGAGCAGTACTTC. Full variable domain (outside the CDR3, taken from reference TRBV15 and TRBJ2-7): DAMVIQNPRYQVTQFGKPVTLSCSQTLNHNVMYWYQQKSSQAPKLLFHYYDKDFNNEADTPDNFQSRRPNTSFCFLDIRSPGLGDTAMYLCATSMRTGAYEQYFGPGTRLTVT.